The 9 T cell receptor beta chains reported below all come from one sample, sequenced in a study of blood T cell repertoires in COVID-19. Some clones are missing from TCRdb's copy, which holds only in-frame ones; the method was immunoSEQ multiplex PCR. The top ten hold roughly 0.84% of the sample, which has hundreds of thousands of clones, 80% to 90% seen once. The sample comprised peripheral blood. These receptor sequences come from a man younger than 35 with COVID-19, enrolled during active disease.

In DNA form, the CDR3 reads TGTGCCAGCAGTGAAGTTGTGTCCGGTGAGCAGTTCTTC. Amino acids: CASSEVVSGEQFF. The chain recombines TRBV2 with TRBJ2-1; D is unclear. This CDR3 has 13 amino acids. The V end lost 1 base, the J end lost 9 bases, and 10 bases lay between the germline ends. Germline V gene lookup returns CDR1 SNHLY and CDR2 FYNNEI.

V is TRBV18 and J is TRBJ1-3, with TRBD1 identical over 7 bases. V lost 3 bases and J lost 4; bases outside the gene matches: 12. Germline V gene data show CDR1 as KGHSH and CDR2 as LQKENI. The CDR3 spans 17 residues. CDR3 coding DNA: TGTGCCAGCTCACCCACCGGCAGGGGGACATCAGGAAACACCATATATTTT. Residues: CASSPTGRGTSGNTIYF.

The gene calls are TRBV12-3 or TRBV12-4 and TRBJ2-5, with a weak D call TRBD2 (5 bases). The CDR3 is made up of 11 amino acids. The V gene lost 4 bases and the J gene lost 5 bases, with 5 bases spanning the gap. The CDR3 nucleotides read TGTGCCAGCAGTTGGGAGGAGACCCAGTACTTC. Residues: CASSWEETQYF.

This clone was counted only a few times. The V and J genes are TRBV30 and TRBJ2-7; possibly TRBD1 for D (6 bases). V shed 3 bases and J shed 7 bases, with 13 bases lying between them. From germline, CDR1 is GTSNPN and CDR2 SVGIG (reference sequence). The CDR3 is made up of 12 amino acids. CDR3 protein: CAWSVDQGEQYF. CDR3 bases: TGTGCCTGGAGCGTGGACCAGGGGGAGCAGTACTTC.

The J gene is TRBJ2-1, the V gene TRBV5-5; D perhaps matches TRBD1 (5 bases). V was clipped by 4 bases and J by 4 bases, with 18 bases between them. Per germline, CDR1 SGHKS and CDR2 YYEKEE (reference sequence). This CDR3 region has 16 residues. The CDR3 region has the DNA TGTGCCAGCAGCCCGGACCTGGACAACCTTTACAATGAGCAGTTCTTC. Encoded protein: CASSPDLDNLYNEQFF. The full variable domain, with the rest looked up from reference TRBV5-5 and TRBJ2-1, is DAGVTQSPTHLIKTRGQQVTLRCSPISGHKSVSWYQQVLGQGPQFIFQYYEKEERGRGNFPDRFSARQFPNYSSELNVNALLLGDSALYLCASSPDLDNLYNEQFFGPGTRLTVL.

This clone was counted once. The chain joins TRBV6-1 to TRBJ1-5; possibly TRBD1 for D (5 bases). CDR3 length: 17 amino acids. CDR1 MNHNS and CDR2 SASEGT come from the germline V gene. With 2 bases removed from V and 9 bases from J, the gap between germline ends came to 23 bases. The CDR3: CASSESVRGIELLPQHF. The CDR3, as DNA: TGTGCCAGCAGTGAATCGGTCCGGGGGATTGAGTTACTGCCCCAGCATTTT.

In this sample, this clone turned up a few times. Written as DNA, the CDR3 is TGCGCCAGCAGCCAAACGGACCTTAAGAGGGACGAGCAGTACTTC. Encoded protein: CASSQTDLKRDEQYF. This chain uses TRBV4-1 with TRBJ2-7; possibly TRBD2 for D (5 bases). The CDR3 length is 15 residues. CDR1 MGHRA and CDR2 YSYEKL come from the germline V gene. Between the trimmed V and J ends, which lost 2 bases and 5 bases, there was a span of 16 bases.

CDR3: CASSPGLFPYEQYF. DNA of the CDR3: TGTGCCAGCAGCCCAGGACTATTCCCCTACGAGCAGTACTTC. The chain carries TRBV25-1 and TRBJ2-7; perhaps TRBD2 as D (6 bases). Germline CDR1 is MGHDK and CDR2 is SYGVNS. The CDR3 runs to 14 residues. Trimming took off 6 bases at V and 2 bases at J, with 14 bases between the two ends.

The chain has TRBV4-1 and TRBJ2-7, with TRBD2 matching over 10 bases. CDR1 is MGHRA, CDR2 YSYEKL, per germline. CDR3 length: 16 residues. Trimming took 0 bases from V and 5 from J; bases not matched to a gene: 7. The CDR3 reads CASSQDSSGGANEQYF. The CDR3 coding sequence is TGCGCCAGCAGCCAAGATTCCAGCGGGGGGGCGAACGAGCAGTACTTC.